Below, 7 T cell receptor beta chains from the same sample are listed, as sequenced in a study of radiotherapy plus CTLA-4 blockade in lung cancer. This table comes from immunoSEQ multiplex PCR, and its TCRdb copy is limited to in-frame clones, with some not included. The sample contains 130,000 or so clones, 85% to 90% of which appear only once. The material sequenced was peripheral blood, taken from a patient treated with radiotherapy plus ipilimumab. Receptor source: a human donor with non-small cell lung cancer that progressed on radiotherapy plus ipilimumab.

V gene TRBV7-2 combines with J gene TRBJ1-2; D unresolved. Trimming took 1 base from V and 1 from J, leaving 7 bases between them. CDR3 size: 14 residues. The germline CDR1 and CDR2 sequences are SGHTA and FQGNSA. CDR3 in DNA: TGTGCCAGCAGCTTAGATCCGAGTAACTATGGCTACACCTTC. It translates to CASSLDPSNYGYTF.

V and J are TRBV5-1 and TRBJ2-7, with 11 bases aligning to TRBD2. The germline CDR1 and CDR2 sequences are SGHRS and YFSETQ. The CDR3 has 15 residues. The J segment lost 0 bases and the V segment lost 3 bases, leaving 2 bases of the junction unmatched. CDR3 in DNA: TGCGCCAGCAGCTCCGGGACTAGCGGCTCCTACGAGCAGTACTTC. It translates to CASSSGTSGSYEQYF.

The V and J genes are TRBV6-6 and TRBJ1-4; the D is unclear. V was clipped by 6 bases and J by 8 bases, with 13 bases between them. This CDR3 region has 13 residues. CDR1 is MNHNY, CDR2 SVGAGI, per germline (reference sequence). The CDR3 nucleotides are TGTGCCAGCAGACCTGGGAGTTGGGAAAAACTGTTTTTT. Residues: CASRPGSWEKLFF.

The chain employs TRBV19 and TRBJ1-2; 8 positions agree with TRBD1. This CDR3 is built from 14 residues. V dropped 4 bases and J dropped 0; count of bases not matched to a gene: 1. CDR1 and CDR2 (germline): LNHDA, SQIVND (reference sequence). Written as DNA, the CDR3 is TGTGCCAGTAGTAGACAGGGGACTAACTATGGCTACACCTTC. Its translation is CASSRQGTNYGYTF.

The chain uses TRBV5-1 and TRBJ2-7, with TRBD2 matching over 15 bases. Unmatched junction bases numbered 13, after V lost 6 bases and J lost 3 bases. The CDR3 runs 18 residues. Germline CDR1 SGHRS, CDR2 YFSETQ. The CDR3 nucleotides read TGCGCCAGCACCCGGACTAGCGGGAGGGGCTCTAGGGGCTACGAGCAGTACTTC. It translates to CASTRTSGRGSRGYEQYF.

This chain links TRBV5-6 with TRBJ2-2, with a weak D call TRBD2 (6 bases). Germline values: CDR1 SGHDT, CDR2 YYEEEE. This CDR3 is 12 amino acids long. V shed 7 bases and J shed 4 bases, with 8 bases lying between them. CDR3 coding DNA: TGTGCCAGCCAGGGAGGCACCGGGGAGCTGTTTTTT. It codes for CASQGGTGELFF. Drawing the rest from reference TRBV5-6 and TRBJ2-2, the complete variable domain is DAGVTQSPTHLIKTRGQQVTLRCSPKSGHDTVSWYQQALGQGPQFIFQYYEEEERQRGNFPDRFSGHQFPNYSSELNVNALLLGDSALYLCASQGGTGELFFGEGSRLTVL.

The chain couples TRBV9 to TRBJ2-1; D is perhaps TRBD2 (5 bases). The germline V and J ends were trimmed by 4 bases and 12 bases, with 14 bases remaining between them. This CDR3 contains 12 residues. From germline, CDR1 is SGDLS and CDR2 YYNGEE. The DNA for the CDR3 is TGTGCCAGCAGCACTGGAGGTATCGTGCAGTTCTTC. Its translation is CASSTGGIVQFF.